A selection of T cell receptor beta chains follows, all from one sample in a study of cytomegalovirus exposure and HLA in healthy donors. The method was immunoSEQ multiplex PCR; TCRdb's version includes in-frame clones alone and lacks a portion of them. Among 150,000 to 200,000 clones listed, roughly 80% were seen once. The source material was PBMCs. The receptors originated from a woman aged 50 to 60 in good health and CMV-seronegative. Each CDR3 is given with its conserved first and last residue. A clone size is listed for some rows: how often the clone was seen (once, few, many), or a class if it is expanded.

cdr3_length,v_call,clone_size,cdr3_aa
15,TRBV5-1,-,CASSLVGGIQETQYF
14,TRBV12-5,-,CASGPSGGPDTQYF
13,TRBV5-4,-,CASSLTGGWGYTF
14,TRBV7-2,-,CASSLAGQGYGYTF
15,TRBV9,once,CASSVGRGSGNTIYF
16,TRBV7-2,-,CASSLGGLAGRETQYF
17,TRBV5-4,-,CASSSPLFRQAQETQYF
12,TRBV28,-,CEVTSGSNEQFF
15,TRBV19,-,CASRDGSAGINEQFF
14,TRBV10-3,few,CATQTGGSNYGYTF
16,TRBV4-3,-,CASSQGVGGGYNEQFF
15,TRBV28,few,CASSLPLSGYNEQFF
16,TRBV4-2,-,CASSPLIAIFEDTQYF
16,TRBV5-1,-,CASSLARGQGTDTQYF
16,TRBV7-9,-,CASSLLGTGTGGELFF
16,TRBV5-1,-,CASSSGLAGPYNEQFF
16,TRBV4-3,-,CASSQDNGQGAYGYTF
15,TRBV29-1,-,CSVNFGLAGVYEQYF
14,TRBV6-5,-,CASSGGDSNQPQHF
18,TRBV5-4,-,CASSSLQGISLGANVLTF
14,TRBV27,-,CASSRGTYNQPQHF
18,TRBV4-1,-,CASSQEEFLGTWPTEAFF
15,TRBV30,-,CAWSVLASVYGELFF
15,TRBV7-6,-,CASSLDQGRNSPLHF
11,TRBV7-9,-,CASSSTDEQYF
15,TRBV27,once,CASSLRSGREREQFF
15,TRBV5-4,-,CASSLSSGGAYEQYF
16,TRBV6-5,-,CASSYQGQDHNYGYTF
13,TRBV7-2,-,CASSLLANYGYTF
15,TRBV4-3,-,CASSPGGRRKETQYF
14,TRBV9,-,CASSVLGSNSPLHF
15,TRBV19,-,CAISRTSGSQETQYF
14,TRBV5-4,few,CASSLGRGQQPQHF
10,TRBV20-1,-,CSATEYEQYF
17,TRBV4-1,-,CASSPRGATKVNTEAFF
15,TRBV28,-,CASNGQGRGWETQYF
14,TRBV6-6,once,CASSYTGSREGYAF
14,TRBV7-2,-,CASSLQWGENEQFF
15,TRBV28,once,CASTPSGMNSGELFF
14,TRBV9,few,CASSVGTANEKLFF
13,TRBV2,-,CASSPTRSDTQYF
14,TRBV27,-,CASQRTGAIYEQYF
13,TRBV5-8,-,CASRGQGQETQYF
16,TRBV4-2,few,CASSQEQGVSNQPQHF
15,TRBV6-4,-,CASRAAQGAGNGYTF
16,TRBV18,once,CASSPFGSGVINEQFF
13,TRBV5-1,-,CASSLDRDYGYTF
14,TRBV29-1,-,CSVEGLRGNYGYAF
15,TRBV6-1,-,CASSEVQAPSDIQYF
14,TRBV5-1,-,CASSQMSGPDGYTF
14,TRBV13,once,CASRKSGTGVEQYF
13,TRBV6-5,-,CASSPPGRYGYTF
15,TRBV7-3,-,CASSLIGSGAEEQYF
15,TRBV5-1,-,CASSLTGTGANVLTF